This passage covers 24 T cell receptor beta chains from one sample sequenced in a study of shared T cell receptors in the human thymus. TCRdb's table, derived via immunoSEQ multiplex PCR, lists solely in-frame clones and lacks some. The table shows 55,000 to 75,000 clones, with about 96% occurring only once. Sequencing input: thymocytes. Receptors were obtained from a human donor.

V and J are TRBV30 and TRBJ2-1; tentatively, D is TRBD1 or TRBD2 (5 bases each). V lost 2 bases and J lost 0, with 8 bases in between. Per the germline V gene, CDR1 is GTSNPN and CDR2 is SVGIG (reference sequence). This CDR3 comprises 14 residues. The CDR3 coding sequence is TGTGCCTGGAGTACCGGGACCTCCTACAATGAGCAGTTCTTC. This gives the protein CAWSTGTSYNEQFF.

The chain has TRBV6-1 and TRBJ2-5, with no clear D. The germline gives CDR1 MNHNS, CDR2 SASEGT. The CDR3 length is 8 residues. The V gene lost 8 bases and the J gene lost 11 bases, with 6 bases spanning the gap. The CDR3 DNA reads TGTGCCAGCCTCCGTCAGTACTTC. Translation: CASLRQYF.

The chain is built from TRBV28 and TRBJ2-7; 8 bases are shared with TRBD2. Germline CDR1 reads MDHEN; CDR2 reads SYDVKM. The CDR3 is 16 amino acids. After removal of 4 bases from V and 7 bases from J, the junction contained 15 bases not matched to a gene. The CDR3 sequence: CASSSRGSGDSLEQYF. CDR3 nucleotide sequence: TGTGCCAGCAGTTCCCGCGGTAGCGGGGACTCCTTGGAGCAGTACTTC.

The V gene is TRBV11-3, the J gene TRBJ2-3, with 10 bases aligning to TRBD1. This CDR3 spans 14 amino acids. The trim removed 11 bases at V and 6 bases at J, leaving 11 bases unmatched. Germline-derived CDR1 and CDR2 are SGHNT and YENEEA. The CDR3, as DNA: TGTGCCGCACTAGGACAGGGGGTTTGGGATACGCAGTATTTT. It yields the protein CAALGQGVWDTQYF.

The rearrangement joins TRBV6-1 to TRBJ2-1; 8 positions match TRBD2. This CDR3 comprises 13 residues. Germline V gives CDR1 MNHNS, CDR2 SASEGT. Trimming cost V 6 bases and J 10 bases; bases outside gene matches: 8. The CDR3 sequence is CASSDSPGGEQFF. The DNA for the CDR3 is TGTGCCAGCAGCGACTCTCCGGGGGGGGAGCAGTTCTTC.

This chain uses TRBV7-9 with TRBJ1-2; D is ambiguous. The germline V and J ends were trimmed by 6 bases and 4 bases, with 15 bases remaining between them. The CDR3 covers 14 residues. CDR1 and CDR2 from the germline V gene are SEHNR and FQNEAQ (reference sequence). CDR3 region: CASSGYVQSYGYTF. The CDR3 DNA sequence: TGTGCCAGCAGTGGTTACGTTCAGAGCTATGGCTACACCTTC.

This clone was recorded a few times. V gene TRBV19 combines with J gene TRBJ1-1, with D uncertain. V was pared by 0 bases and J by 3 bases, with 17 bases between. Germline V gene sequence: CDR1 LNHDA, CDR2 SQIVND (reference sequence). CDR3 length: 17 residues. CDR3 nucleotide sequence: TGTGCCAGTAGTATAGAGCGGGGTACCTCATGGGACACTGAAGCTTTCTTT. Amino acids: CASSIERGTSWDTEAFF.

In nucleotides, the CDR3 is TGTGCCAGCAGGGCAGGGAATGCCAAAAACATTCAGTACTTC. It specifies CASRAGNAKNIQYF. The chain carries TRBV13 and TRBJ2-4, with D perhaps TRBD1 (5 bases). The ends were cut back, 6 bases at V and 1 base at J, with 10 bases in the middle. Germline V gives CDR1 PRHDT, CDR2 FYEKMQ (reference sequence). This CDR3 has 14 amino acids.

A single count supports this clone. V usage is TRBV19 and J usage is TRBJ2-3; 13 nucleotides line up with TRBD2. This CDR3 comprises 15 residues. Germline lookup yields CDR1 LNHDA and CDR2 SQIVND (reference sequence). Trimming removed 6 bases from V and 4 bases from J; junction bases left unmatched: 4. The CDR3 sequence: CASRQTSGGADTQYF. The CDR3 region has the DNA TGTGCCAGTAGACAAACTAGCGGGGGGGCAGATACGCAGTATTTT.

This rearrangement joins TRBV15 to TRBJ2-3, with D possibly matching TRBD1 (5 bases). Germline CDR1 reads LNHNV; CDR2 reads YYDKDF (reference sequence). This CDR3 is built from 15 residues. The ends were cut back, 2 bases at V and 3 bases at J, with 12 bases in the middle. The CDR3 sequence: CATSRKQDKTDTQYF. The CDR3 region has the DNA TGTGCCACCAGCAGAAAGCAGGACAAGACAGATACGCAGTATTTT.

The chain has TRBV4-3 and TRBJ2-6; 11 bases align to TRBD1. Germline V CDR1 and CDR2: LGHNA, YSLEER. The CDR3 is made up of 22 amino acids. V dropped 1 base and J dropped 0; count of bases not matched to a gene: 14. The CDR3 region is CASSQVYEGKGTGGSGANVLTF. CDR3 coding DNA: TGCGCCAGCAGCCAAGTTTATGAGGGTAAAGGGACAGGGGGCTCTGGGGCCAACGTCCTGACTTTC.

CDR3 coding DNA: TGTGCCAGCAGATACGGACAGGGGGCTCCGCAGGAGCAGTACTTC. Translated, it gives CASRYGQGAPQEQYF. V gene TRBV5-4 combines with J gene TRBJ2-7; 11 nucleotides match TRBD1. The CDR3 length is 15 residues. Trimming took 5 bases from V and 7 from J; bases not matched to a gene: 11. Germline V CDR1 and CDR2: SGHNT, YYREEE (reference sequence).

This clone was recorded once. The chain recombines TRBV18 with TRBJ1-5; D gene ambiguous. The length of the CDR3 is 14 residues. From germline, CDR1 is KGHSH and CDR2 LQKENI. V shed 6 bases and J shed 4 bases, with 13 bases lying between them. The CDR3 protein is CASSPGETNQPQHF. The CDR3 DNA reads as TGTGCCAGCTCGCCCGGGGAGACAAATCAGCCCCAGCATTTT.

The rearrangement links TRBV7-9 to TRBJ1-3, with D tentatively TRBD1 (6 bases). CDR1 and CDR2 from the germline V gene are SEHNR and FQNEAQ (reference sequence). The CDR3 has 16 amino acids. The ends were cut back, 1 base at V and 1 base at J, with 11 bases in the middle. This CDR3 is CASSLGRGSSGNTIYF. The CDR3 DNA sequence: TGTGCCAGCAGCTTAGGCAGGGGTTCTTCTGGAAACACCATATATTTT. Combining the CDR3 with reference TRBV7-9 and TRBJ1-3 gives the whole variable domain DTGVSQNPRHKITKRGQNVTFRCDPISEHNRLYWYRQTLGQGPEFLTYFQNEAQLEKSRLLSDRFSAERPKGSFSTLEIQRTEQGDSAMYLCASSLGRGSSGNTIYFGEGSWLTVV.

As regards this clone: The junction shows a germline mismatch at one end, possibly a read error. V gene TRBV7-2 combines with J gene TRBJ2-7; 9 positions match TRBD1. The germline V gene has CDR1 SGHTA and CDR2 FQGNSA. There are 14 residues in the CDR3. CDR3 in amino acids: CASSLQGAAYEQYF. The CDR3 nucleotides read TGCGCCAGCAGCTTACAGGGGGCCGCGTACGAGCAGTACTTC.

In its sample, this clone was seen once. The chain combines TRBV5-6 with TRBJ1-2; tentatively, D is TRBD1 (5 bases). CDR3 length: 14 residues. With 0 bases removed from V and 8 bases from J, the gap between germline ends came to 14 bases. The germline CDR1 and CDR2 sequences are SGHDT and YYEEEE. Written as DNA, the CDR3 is TGTGCCAGCAGCTTGGTCAGGGTAACGGGGGGCTACACCTTC. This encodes CASSLVRVTGGYTF.

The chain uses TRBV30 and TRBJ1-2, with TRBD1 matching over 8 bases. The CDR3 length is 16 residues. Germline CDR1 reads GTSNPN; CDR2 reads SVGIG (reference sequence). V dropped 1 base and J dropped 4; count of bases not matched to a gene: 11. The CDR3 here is CAWSEGGQGDRYGYTF. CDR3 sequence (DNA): TGTGCCTGGAGTGAAGGAGGACAGGGCGATCGCTATGGCTACACCTTC.

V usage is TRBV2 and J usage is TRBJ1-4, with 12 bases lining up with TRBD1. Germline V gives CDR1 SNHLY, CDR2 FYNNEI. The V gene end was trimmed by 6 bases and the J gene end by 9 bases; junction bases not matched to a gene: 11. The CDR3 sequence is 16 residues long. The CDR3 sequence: CASRPPPGQGAKKLFF. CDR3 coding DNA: TGTGCCAGCAGGCCGCCTCCGGGACAGGGGGCAAAAAAACTGTTTTTT.

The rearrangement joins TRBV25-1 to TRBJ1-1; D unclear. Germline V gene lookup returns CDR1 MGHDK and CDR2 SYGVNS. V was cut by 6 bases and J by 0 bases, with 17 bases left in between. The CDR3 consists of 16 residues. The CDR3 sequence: CASRPADMSLNTEAFF. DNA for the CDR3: TGTGCCAGCAGACCGGCAGACATGTCTTTGAACACTGAAGCTTTCTTT. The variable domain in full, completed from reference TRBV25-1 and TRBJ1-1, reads EADIYQTPRYLVIGTGKKITLECSQTMGHDKMYWYQQDPGMELHLIHYSYGVNSTEKGDLSSESTVSRIRTEHFPLTLESARPSHTSQYLCASRPADMSLNTEAFFGQGTRLTVV.

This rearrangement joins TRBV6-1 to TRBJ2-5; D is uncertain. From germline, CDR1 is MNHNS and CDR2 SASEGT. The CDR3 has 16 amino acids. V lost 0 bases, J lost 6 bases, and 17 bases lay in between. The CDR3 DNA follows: TGTGCCAGCAGTGAAGCAAGTGACCCCCGTGGAAAGACCCAGTACTTC. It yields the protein CASSEASDPRGKTQYF.

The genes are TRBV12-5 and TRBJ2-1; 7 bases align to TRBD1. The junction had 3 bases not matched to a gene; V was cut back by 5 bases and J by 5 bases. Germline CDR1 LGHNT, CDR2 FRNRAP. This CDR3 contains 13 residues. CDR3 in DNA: TGTGCTAGTGGTCGGACAGGTCACAATGAGCAGTTCTTC. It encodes CASGRTGHNEQFF.

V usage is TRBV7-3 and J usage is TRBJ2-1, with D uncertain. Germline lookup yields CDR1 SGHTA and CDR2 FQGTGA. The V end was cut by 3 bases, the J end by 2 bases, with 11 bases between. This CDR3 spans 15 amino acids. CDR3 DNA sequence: TGTGCCAGCAGCTTGGGGATACATACCTACAATGAGCAGTTCTTC. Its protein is CASSLGIHTYNEQFF.

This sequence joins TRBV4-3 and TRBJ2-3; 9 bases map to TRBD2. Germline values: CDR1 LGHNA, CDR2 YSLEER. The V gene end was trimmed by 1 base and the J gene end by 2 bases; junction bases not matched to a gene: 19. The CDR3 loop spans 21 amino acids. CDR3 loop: CASSQGGRRGGHVTNTDTQYF. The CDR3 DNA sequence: TGCGCCAGCAGCCAAGGTGGTAGGCGGGGGGGCCATGTAACTAACACAGATACGCAGTATTTT.

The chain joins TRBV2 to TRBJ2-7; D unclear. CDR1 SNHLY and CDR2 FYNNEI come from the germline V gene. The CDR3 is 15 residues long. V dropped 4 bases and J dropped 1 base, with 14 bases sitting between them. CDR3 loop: CASSGARILSYEQYF. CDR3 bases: TGTGCCAGCAGTGGGGCCAGAATTTTATCCTACGAGCAGTACTTC.